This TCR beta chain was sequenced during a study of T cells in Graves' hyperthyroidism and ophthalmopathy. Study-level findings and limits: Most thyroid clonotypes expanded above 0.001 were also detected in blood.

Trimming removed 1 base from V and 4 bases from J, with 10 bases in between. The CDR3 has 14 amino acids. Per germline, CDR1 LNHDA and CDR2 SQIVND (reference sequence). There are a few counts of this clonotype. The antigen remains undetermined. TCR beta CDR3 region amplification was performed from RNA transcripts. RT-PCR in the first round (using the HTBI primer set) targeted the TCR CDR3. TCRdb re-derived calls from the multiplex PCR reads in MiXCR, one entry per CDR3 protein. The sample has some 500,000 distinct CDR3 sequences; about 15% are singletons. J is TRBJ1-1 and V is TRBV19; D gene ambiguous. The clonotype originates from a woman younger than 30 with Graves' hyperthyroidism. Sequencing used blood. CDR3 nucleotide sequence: TGTGCCAGTAGTATAGGGACCTCTGTCACTGAAGCTTTCTTT. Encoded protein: CASSIGTSVTEAFF.